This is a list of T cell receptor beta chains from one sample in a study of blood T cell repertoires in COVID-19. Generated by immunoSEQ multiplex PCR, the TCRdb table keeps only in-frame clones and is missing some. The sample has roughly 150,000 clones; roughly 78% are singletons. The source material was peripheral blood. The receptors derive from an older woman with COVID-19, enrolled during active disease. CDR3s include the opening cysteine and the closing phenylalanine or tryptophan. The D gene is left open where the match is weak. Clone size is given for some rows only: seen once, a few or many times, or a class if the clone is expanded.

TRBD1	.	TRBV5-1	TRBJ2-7	CASGRGTETYEQYF	TGCGCCAGCGGCAGGGGGACGGAGACCTACGAGCAGTACTTC
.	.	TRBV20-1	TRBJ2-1	CSASKEGPSNEQFF	TGCAGTGCTAGTAAGGAGGGCCCCAGCAATGAGCAGTTCTTC
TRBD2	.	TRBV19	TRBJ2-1	CASMSGMSSGGYNEQFF	TGTGCCAGTATGTCAGGGATGAGTAGCGGGGGGTACAATGAGCAGTTCTTC
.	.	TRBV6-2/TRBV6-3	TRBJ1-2	CASSLFGRDPNYGYTF	TGTGCCAGCAGCTTATTCGGACGGGATCCTAACTATGGCTACACCTTC
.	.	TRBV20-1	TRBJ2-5	CSATDGLVETQYF	TGCAGTGCTACTGACGGACTGGTGGAGACCCAGTACTTC
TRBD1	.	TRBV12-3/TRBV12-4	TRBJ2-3	CASSQTGPDTQYF	TGTGCCAGCAGTCAGACAGGGCCAGATACGCAGTATTTT
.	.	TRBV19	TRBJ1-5	CASSIMGDQPQHF	TGTGCCAGTAGTATCATGGGCGATCAGCCCCAGCATTTT
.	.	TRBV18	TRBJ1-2	CASSPRTQSYTGYTF	TGTGCCAGCTCACCACGGACACAGTCCTACACTGGCTACACCTTC
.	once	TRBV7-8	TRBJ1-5	CASSPGVNQPQHF	TGTGCCAGCAGCCCAGGGGTCAATCAGCCCCAGCATTTT
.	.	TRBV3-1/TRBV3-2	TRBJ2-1	CASSQDSGEVNEQFF	TGTGCCAGCAGCCAAGATTCGGGGGAGGTCAATGAGCAGTTCTTC
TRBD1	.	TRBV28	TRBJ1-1	CASSTTDRGPDTEAFF	TGTGCCAGCAGTACGACGGACAGGGGGCCGGACACTGAAGCTTTCTTT
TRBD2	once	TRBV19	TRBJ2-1	CASKLAGTNEQFF	TGTGCCAGTAAGCTAGCGGGAACCAATGAGCAGTTCTTC
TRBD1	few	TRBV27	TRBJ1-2	CASSQTGEWRARGYTF	TGTGCCAGCAGCCAAACAGGGGAGTGGAGAGCAAGGGGCTACACCTTC
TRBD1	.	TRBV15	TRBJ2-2	CATSGDRGNTGELFF	TGTGCCACCAGCGGAGACAGGGGGAACACCGGGGAGCTGTTTTTT
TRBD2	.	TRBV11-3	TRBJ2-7	CASSRAGDREQYF	TGTGCCAGCAGCAGAGCGGGGGACCGCGAGCAGTACTTC
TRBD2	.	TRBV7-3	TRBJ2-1	CASSPTLGREGGNEQFF	TGTGCCAGCAGCCCCACCCTAGGGCGGGAGGGTGGCAATGAGCAGTTCTTC
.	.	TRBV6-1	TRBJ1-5	CASSESPGAQPQHF	TGTGCCAGCAGTGAAAGCCCCGGAGCTCAGCCCCAGCATTTT
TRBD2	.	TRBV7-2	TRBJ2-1	CASSLAGTSVYNEQFF	TGTGCCAGCAGCTTAGCCGGGACTAGCGTTTACAATGAGCAGTTCTTC
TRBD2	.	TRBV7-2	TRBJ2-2	CASSPTSGRSGELFF	TGTGCCAGCAGCCCGACTAGCGGGAGATCCGGGGAGCTGTTTTTT
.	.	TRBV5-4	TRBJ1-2	CASSLADWGEGGYTF	TGTGCCAGCAGCTTGGCCGATTGGGGGGAAGGAGGCTACACCTTC
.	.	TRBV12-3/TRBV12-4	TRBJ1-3	CASSPNELTIYF	TGTGCCAGCAGTCCCAACGAACTCACCATATATTTT
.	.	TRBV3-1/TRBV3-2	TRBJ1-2	CASSQGQADGYTF	TGTGCCAGCAGCCAAGGACAGGCTGATGGCTACACCTTC
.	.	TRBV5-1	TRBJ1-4	CASSLAEGADEKLFF	TGCGCCAGCAGCTTGGCCGAGGGAGCGGATGAAAAACTGTTTTTT
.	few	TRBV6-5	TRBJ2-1	CASSYRGTRYNEQFF	TGTGCCAGCAGTTACAGGGGGACGCGGTACAATGAGCAGTTCTTC
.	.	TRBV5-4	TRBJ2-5	CASSSRPGFAETQYF	TGTGCCAGCAGCTCCCGGCCGGGATTCGCGGAGACCCAGTACTTC
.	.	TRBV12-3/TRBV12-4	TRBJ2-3	CASSLEGTDTQYF	TGTGCCAGCAGTTTAGAGGGGACAGATACGCAGTATTTT
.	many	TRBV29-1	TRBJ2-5	CSSLKSGHGQETQYF	TGCAGCTCCCTCAAATCGGGACACGGACAAGAGACCCAGTACTTC
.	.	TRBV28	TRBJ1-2	CASSSGQTRGYTF	TGTGCCAGCAGTTCAGGACAAACGCGTGGCTACACCTTC
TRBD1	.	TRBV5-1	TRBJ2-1	CASSLVGTGASYNEQFF	TGCGCCAGCAGCTTGGTGGGGACAGGCGCATCCTACAATGAGCAGTTCTTC
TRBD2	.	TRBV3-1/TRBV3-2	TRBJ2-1	CASSQRWTSGPYNEQFF	TGTGCCAGCAGCCAAAGGTGGACTAGCGGACCCTACAATGAGCAGTTCTTC
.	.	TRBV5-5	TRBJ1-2	CASSLAGYSPNYGYTF	TGTGCCAGCAGCTTGGCAGGGTACTCCCCTAACTATGGCTACACCTTC
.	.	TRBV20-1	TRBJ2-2	CSASDRGASGNTGELFF	TGCAGTGCTAGTGACAGGGGAGCTAGCGGGAACACCGGGGAGCTGTTTTTT
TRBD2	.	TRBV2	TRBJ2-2	CASSQTSTNTGELFF	TGTGCCAGCAGTCAGACTAGCACGAACACCGGGGAGCTGTTTTTT
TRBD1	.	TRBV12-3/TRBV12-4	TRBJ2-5	CASSWDRGETQYF	TGTGCCAGCAGTTGGGACAGAGGGGAGACCCAGTACTTC
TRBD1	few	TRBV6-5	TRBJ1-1	CASSYSQGASTEAFF	TGTGCCAGCAGTTACTCACAGGGGGCGAGCACTGAAGCTTTCTTT
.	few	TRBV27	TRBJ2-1	CASSFGGANEQFF	TGTGCCAGCAGTTTTGGAGGGGCGAATGAGCAGTTCTTC
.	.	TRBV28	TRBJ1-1	CALSRQGLTEAFF	TGTGCCCTATCACGGCAGGGCCTCACTGAAGCTTTCTTT
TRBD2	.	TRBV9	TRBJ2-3	CASSVEAGGGTDTQYF	TGTGCCAGCAGCGTAGAGGCGGGGGGAGGCACAGATACGCAGTATTTT
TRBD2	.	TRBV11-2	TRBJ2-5	CASSPGTSGGLQETQYF	TGTGCCAGCAGCCCCGGGACTAGCGGGGGCCTCCAAGAGACCCAGTACTTC
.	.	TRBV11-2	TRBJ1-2	CASSNTGSGYTF	TGTGCCAGCAGCAACACAGGGAGTGGCTACACCTTC
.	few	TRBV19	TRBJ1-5	CASSIYGNSNQPQHF	TGTGCCAGTAGTATTTACGGGAATAGCAATCAGCCCCAGCATTTT
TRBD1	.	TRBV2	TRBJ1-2	CASSFGQGAGGYTF	TGTGCCAGCAGTTTTGGACAGGGGGCGGGTGGCTACACCTTC
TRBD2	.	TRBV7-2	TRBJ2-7	CASSLGASGSFYEQYF	TGTGCCAGCAGCTTAGGTGCTAGCGGGAGTTTCTACGAGCAGTACTTC
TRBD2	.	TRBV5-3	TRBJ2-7	CARRLTTSGRAYEQYF	TGTGCCAGAAGATTAACGACTAGCGGGAGGGCCTACGAGCAGTACTTC
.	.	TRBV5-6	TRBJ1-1	CASNRQGIRTEAFF	TGTGCCAGCAATAGGCAGGGGATTCGAACTGAAGCTTTCTTT
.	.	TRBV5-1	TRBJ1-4	CASSPTAPEKLFF	TGCGCCAGCAGCCCGACAGCGCCTGAAAAACTGTTTTTT
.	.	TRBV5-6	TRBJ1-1	CASSLPVGTEAFF	TGTGCCAGCAGCTTGCCAGTTGGCACTGAAGCTTTCTTT
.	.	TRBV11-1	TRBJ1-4	CASSSRAGLGEKLFF	TGTGCCAGCAGCTCGCGAGCGGGGCTGGGTGAAAAACTGTTTTTT
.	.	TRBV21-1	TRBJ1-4	CASSKVRLDRAKKLFF	TGTGCCAGCAGCAAAGTAAGGTTGGACAGGGCTAAAAAACTGTTTTTT
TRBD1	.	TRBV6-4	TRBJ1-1	CASRGTLAGQGAFNTEAFF	TGTGCCAGCAGGGGGACCTTAGCGGGACAGGGGGCTTTTAACACTGAAGCTTTCTTT
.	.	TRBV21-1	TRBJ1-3	CASTRGGGPSSGNTIYF	TGTGCCAGCACCAGGGGCGGGGGCCCGAGCTCTGGAAACACCATATATTTT
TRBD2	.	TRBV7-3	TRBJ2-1	CASSRGVGREQFF	TGTGCCAGCAGCCGGGGGGTCGGCCGAGAGCAGTTCTTC
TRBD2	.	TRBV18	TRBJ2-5	CASTGLDGGETQYF	TGTGCCAGTACCGGACTAGATGGCGGGGAGACCCAGTACTTC
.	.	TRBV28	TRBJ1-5	CASRPGGEGQPQHF	TGTGCCAGCAGACCCGGGGGGGAAGGACAGCCCCAGCATTTT
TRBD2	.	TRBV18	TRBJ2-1	CASSPGHSGIKGNEQFF	TGTGCCAGCTCACCGGGGCATAGCGGGATTAAGGGCAATGAGCAGTTCTTC
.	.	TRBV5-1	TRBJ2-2	CASSLTGYPNTGELFF	TGCGCCAGCAGCTTGACAGGTTACCCGAACACCGGGGAGCTGTTTTTT
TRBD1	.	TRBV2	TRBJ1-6	CASRETGEVVLSRPLHF	TGTGCCAGCAGAGAAACAGGGGAGGTAGTACTCTCACGACCCCTCCACTTT
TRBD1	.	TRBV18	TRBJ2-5	CASSPGPGGMVETQYF	TGTGCCAGCTCACCCGGCCCAGGGGGCATGGTGGAGACCCAGTACTTC
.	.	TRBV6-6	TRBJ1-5	CASSYDRRVEAQHF	TGTGCCAGCAGTTACGATAGGAGGGTTGAGGCCCAGCATTTT
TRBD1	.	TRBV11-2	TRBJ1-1	CASSHDRGPSVNTEAFF	TGTGCCAGCAGCCATGACAGGGGTCCGAGCGTGAACACTGAAGCTTTCTTT